Listed below are T cell receptor beta chains from one sample, sequenced in a study of blood T cell repertoires in COVID-19. Data came from immunoSEQ multiplex PCR; TCRdb stores just in-frame clones and leaves some out. This sample has more than 100,000 clones, with 89% found just once. The sequencing input was peripheral blood. All receptors derive from an elderly woman in a cohort sampled during active COVID-19. Both conserved end residues are part of each CDR3. The order of the fields is clone size, D gene, V gene, J gene, CDR3 protein, CDR3 DNA. The D gene is left open where the match is weak. Size tells how often a clone was seen (once, few, many) or the class of an expanded clone, and some rows leave it out.

>NA|NA|TRBV5-4|TRBJ2-5
CASSLRGLGETQYF
TGTGCCAGCAGCTTGAGGGGGTTGGGGGAGACCCAGTACTTC
>NA|TRBD1|TRBV3-1/TRBV3-2|TRBJ2-1
CASSQPGTGSYEQFF
TGTGCCAGCAGCCAACCTGGGACAGGAAGCTATGAGCAGTTCTTC
>NA|NA|TRBV5-6|TRBJ2-3
CASSLAGSTDTQYF
TGTGCCAGCAGCTTGGCGGGAAGCACAGATACGCAGTATTTT
>NA|TRBD2|TRBV19|TRBJ2-7
CASSVKRGKRGLYF
TGTGCCAGTAGTGTGAAGCGGGGCAAAAGAGGGCTGTACTTC
>NA|TRBD2|TRBV6-5|TRBJ2-5
CASSRTSLFETQYF
TGTGCCAGCAGCCGGACTAGTCTCTTTGAGACCCAGTACTTC
>NA|TRBD1|TRBV27|TRBJ1-5
CASSSGQGRQPQHF
TGTGCCAGCAGTTCGGGACAGGGGCGCCAGCCCCAGCATTTT
>NA|NA|TRBV27|TRBJ2-2
CASSRTVNTGELFF
TGTGCCAGCAGTCGGACAGTCAACACCGGGGAGCTGTTTTTT
>NA|TRBD1|TRBV6-5|TRBJ1-5
CASNLAGQGNQPQHF
TGTGCCAGCAACCTCGCAGGACAGGGCAATCAGCCCCAGCATTTT
>once|TRBD2|TRBV29-1|TRBJ2-2
CSASGAANTGELFF
TGCAGCGCTAGCGGGGCCGCGAACACCGGGGAGCTGTTTTTT
>NA|NA|TRBV19|TRBJ2-7
CASAAKGQNSYEQYF
TGTGCCAGCGCCGCCAAGGGACAAAACTCCTACGAGCAGTACTTC